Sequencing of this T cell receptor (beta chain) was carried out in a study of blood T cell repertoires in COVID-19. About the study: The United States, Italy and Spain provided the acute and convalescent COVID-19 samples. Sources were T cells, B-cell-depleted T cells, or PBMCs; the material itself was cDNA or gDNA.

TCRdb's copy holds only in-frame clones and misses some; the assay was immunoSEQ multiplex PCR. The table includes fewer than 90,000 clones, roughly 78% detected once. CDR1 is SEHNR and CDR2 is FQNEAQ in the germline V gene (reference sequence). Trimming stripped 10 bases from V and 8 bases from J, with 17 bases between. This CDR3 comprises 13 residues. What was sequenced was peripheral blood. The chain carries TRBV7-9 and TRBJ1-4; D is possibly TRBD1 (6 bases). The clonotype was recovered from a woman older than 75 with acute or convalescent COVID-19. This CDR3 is CATTRGGLEKLFF. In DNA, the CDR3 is TGTGCCACCACGAGGGGGGGACTAGAAAAACTGTTTTTT.